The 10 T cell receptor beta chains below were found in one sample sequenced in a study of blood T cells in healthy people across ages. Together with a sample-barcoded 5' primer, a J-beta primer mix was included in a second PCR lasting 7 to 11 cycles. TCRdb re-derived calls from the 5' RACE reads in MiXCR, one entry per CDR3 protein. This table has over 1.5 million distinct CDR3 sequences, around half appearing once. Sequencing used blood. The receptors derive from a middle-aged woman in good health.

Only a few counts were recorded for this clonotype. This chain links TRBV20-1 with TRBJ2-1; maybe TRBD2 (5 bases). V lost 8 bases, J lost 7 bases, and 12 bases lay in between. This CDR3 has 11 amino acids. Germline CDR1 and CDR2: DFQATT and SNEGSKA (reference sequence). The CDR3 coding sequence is TGCAGTATGCTAGCCGAGAATGAGCAGTTCTTC. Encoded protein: CSMLAENEQFF.

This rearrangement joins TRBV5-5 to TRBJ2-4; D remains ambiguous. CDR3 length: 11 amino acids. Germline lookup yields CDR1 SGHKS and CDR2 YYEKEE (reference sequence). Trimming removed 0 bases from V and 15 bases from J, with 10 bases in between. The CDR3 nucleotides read TGTGCCAGCAGCTTGGGAGTTGAGCGGTACTTC. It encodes CASSLGVERYF.

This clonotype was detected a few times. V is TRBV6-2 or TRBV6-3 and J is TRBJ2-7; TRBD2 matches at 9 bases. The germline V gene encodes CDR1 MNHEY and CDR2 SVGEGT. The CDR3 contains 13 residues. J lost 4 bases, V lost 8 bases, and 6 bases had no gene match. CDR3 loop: CASRTSGFYEQYF. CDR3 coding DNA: TGTGCCAGCCGAACTAGCGGGTTTTACGAGCAGTACTTC.

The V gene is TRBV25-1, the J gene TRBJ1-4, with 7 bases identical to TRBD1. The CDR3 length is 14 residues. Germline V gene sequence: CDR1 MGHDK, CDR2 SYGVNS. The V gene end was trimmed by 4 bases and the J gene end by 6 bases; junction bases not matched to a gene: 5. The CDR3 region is CASSVPQGDEKLFF. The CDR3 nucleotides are TGTGCCAGCAGTGTCCCTCAGGGGGATGAAAAACTGTTTTTT.

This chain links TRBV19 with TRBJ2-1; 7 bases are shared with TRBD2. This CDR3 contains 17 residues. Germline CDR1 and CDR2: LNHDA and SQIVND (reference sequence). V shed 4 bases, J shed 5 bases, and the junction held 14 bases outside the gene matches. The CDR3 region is CASSTQIWGAGDNEQFF. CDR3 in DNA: TGTGCCAGTAGTACCCAAATCTGGGGTGCGGGGGACAATGAGCAGTTCTTC.

This chain's CDR3 is CASSQDDLGGNTEAFF. The CDR3, as DNA: TGCGCCAGCAGCCAAGATGATTTAGGTGGGAACACTGAAGCTTTCTTT. The chain couples TRBV4-1 to TRBJ1-1; D is ambiguous. The CDR3 runs 16 residues. The V gene's germline CDR1 is MGHRA and CDR2 YSYEKL. The ends were cut back, 0 bases at V and 1 base at J, with 12 bases in the middle.

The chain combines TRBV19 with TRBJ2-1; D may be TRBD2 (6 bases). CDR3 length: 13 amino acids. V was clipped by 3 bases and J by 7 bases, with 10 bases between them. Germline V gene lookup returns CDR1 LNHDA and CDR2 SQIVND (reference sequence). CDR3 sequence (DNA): TGTGCCAGTAGTATGGCCCGGGGGAATGAGCAGTTCTTC. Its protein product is CASSMARGNEQFF.

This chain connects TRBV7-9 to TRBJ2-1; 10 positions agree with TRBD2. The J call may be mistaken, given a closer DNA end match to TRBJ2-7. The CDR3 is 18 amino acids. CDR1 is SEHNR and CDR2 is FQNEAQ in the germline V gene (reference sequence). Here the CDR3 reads CASSLVRSGGASYNEQYF. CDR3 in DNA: TGTGCCAGCAGCTTAGTTAGGAGCGGGGGGGCGTCCTACAATGAGCAGTACTTC.

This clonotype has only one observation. CDR3 bases: TGTGCCAGCAGCGCGGACGGGACAGGGGGCTATGGCTACACCTTC. Amino acids: CASSADGTGGYGYTF. The rearrangement joins TRBV4-2 to TRBJ1-2, with 11 bases matching TRBD1. CDR3 size: 15 residues. Germline values: CDR1 LGHNA, CDR2 YNFKEQ. J lost 4 bases, V lost 5 bases, and 6 bases had no gene match.

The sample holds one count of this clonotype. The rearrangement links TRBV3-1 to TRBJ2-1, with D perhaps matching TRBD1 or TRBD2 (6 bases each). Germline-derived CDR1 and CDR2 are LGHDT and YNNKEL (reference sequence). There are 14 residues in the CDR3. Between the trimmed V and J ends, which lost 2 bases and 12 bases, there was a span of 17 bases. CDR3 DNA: TGTGCCAGCAGCCAAAGGGGGGAGGTGACTGGGCAGTTCTTC. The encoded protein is CASSQRGEVTGQFF.